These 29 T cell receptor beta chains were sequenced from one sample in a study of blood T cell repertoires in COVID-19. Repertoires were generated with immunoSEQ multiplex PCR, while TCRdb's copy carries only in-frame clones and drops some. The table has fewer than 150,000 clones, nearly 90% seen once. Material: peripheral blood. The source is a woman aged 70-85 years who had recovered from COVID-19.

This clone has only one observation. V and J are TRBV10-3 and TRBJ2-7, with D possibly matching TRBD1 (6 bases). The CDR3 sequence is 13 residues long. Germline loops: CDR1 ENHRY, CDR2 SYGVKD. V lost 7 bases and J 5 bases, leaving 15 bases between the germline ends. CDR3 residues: CAIKEQGSHEQYF. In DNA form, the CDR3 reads TGTGCCATCAAGGAACAGGGATCTCACGAGCAGTACTTC.

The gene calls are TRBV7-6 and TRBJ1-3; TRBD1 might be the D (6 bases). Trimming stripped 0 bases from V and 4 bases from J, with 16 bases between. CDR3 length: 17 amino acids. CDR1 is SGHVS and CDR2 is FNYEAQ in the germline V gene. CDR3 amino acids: CASSLASGVLQGNTIYF. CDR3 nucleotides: TGTGCCAGCAGCTTAGCCTCAGGGGTATTGCAGGGAAACACCATATATTTT.

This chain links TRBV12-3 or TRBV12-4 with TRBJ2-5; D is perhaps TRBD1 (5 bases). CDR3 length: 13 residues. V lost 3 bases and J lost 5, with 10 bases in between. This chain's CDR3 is CASSFSQGETQYF. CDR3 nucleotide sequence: TGTGCCAGCAGTTTCAGCCAGGGCGAGACCCAGTACTTC.

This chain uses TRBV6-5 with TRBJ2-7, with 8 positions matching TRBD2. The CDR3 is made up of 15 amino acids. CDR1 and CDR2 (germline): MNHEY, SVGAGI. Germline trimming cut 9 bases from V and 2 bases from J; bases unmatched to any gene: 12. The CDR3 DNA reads TGTGCCAGTAACTCATTAGCGGGACCCCCCTACGAGCAGTACTTC. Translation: CASNSLAGPPYEQYF.

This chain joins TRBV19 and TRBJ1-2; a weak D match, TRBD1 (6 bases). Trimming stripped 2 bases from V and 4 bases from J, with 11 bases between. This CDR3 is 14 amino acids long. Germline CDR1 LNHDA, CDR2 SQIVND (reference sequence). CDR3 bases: TGTGCCAGTAGTATAAGGGGGGGACCCTATGGCTACACCTTC. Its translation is CASSIRGGPYGYTF. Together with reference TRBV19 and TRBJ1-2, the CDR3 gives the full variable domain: DGGITQSPKYLFRKEGQNVTLSCEQNLNHDAMYWYRQDPGQGLRLIYYSQIVNDFQKGDIAEGYSVSREKKESFPLTVTSAQKNPTAFYLCASSIRGGPYGYTFGSGTRLTVV.

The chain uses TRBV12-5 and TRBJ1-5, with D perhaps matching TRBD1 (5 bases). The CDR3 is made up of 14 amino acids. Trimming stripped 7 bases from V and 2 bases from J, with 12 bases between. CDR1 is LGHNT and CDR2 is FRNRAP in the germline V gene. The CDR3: CASAAGGGNQPQHF. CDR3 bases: TGTGCTAGTGCCGCGGGGGGGGGCAATCAGCCCCAGCATTTT.

CDR3 in amino acids: CASSLAIPAGGSGYTF. The DNA of the CDR3 is TGTGCCAGCAGCTTGGCTATTCCGGCAGGGGGCAGTGGCTACACCTTC. The chain uses TRBV5-4 and TRBJ1-2, with 8 bases matching TRBD1. CDR1 is SGHNT and CDR2 is YYREEE in the germline V gene (reference sequence). Trimming cost V 0 bases and J 7 bases; bases outside gene matches: 11. The CDR3 contains 16 residues.

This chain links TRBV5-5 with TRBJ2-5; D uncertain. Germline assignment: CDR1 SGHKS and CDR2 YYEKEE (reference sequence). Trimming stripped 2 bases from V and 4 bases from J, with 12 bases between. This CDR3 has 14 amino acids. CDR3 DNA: TGTGCCAGCAGCTTTTGGCTCCAGGCAGAGACCCAGTACTTC. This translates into CASSFWLQAETQYF.

The CDR3 loop is CASSQTGRGSDTQYF. Written as DNA, the CDR3 is TGCGCCAGCAGCCAAACAGGGAGAGGGTCAGATACGCAGTATTTT. This chain uses TRBV4-3 with TRBJ2-3; possibly TRBD1 for D (6 bases). V was trimmed by 2 bases and J by 4 bases, leaving 13 bases between them. Germline loops: CDR1 LGHNA, CDR2 YSLEER. The CDR3 sequence is 15 residues long.

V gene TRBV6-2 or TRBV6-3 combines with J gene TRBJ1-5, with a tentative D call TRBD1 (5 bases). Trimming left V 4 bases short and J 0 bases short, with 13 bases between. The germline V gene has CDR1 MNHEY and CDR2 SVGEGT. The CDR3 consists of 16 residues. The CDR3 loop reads CASSSGRAFSNQPQHF. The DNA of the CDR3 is TGTGCCAGCAGTTCCGGCAGGGCTTTTAGCAATCAGCCCCAGCATTTT.

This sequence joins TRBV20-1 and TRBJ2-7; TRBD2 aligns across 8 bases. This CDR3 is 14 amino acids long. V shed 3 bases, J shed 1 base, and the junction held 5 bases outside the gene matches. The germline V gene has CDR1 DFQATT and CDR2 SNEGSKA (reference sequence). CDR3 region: CSASVAGGSYEQYF. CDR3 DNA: TGCAGTGCTAGTGTGGCGGGAGGTTCCTACGAGCAGTACTTC.

The CDR3 DNA reads as TGTGCCAGCAGCCCTAGGGGGTCTGGAAACACCATATATTTT. Its translation: CASSPRGSGNTIYF. The chain has TRBV3-1 (or the pseudogene TRBV3-2) and TRBJ1-3, with D possibly being TRBD1 (6 bases). Per germline, CDR1 LGHDT and CDR2 YNNKEL (reference sequence). V was shortened by 4 bases and J by 1 base, with 8 bases between the two germline ends. This CDR3 has 14 residues.

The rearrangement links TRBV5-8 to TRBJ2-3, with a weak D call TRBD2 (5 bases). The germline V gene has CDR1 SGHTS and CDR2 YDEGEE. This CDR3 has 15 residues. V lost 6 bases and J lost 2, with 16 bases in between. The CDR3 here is CASTPGMAVTDTQYF. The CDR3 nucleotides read TGTGCCAGCACCCCGGGGATGGCGGTCACAGATACGCAGTATTTT.

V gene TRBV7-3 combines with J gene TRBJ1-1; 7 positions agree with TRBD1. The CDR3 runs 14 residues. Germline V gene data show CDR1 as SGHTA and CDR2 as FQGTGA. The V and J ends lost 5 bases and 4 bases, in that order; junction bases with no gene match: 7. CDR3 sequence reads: CASSPRQGGTEAFF. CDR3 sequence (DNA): TGTGCCAGCAGCCCCCGACAGGGTGGCACTGAAGCTTTCTTT.

The CDR3 region has the DNA TGTGCCAGCAGTACCCCTAATATAAGAAGCACAGATACGCAGTATTTT. As protein: CASSTPNIRSTDTQYF. The V gene is TRBV6-4, the J gene TRBJ2-3, with no clear D. In germline, CDR1 is MRHNA, CDR2 SNTAGT. The CDR3 is 16 amino acids. V gave up 5 bases and J gave up 0 bases, with 15 bases separating them.

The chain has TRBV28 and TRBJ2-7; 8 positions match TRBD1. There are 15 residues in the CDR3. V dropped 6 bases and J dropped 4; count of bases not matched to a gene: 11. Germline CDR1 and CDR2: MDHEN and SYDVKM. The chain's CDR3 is CASSLPGQEFYEQYF. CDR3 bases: TGTGCCAGCAGCTTACCGGGACAGGAGTTTTACGAGCAGTACTTC. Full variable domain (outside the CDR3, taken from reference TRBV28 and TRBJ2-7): DVKVTQSSRYLVKRTGEKVFLECVQDMDHENMFWYRQDPGLGLRLIYFSYDVKMKEKGDIPEGYSVSREKKERFSLILESASTNQTSMYLCASSLPGQEFYEQYFGPGTRLTVT.

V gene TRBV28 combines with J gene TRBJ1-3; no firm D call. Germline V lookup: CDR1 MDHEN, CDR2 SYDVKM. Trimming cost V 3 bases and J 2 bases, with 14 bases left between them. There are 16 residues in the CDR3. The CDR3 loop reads CASSFEAPAAGNTIYF. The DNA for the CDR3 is TGTGCCAGCAGTTTCGAGGCCCCGGCTGCTGGAAACACCATATATTTT. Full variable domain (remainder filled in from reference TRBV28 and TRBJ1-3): DVKVTQSSRYLVKRTGEKVFLECVQDMDHENMFWYRQDPGLGLRLIYFSYDVKMKEKGDIPEGYSVSREKKERFSLILESASTNQTSMYLCASSFEAPAAGNTIYFGEGSWLTVV.

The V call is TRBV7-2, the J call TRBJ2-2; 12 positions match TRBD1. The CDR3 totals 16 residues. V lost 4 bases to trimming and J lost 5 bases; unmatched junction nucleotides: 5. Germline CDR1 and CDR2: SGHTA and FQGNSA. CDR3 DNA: TGTGCCAGCAGCTCCGGGACAGGGGGCATTACCGGGGAGCTGTTTTTT. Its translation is CASSSGTGGITGELFF.

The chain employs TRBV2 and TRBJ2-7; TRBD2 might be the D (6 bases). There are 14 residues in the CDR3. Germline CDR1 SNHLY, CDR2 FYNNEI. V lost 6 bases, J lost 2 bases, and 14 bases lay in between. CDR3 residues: CASRHTGLPYEQYF. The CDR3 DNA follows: TGTGCCAGCAGACACACGGGACTGCCCTACGAGCAGTACTTC.

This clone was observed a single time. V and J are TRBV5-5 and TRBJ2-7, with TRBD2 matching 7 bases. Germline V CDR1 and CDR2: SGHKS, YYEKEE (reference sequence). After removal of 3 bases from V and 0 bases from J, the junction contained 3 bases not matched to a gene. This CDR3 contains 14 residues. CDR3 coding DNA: TGTGCCAGCAGCTCAAGCGGGACCTCCTACGAGCAGTACTTC. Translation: CASSSSGTSYEQYF.

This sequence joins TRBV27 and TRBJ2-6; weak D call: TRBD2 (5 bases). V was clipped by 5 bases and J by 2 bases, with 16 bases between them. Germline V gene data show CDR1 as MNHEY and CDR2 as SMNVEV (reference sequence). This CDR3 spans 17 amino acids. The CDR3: CASSTGTGFAGANVLTF. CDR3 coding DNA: TGTGCCAGCAGTACTGGTACGGGGTTCGCTGGGGCCAACGTCCTGACTTTC.

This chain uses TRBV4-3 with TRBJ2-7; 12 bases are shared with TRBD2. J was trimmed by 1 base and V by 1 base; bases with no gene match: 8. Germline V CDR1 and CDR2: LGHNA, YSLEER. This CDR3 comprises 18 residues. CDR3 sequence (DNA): TGCGCCAGCAGCCAAGGAGGCGGAGGGACTAGCGGGTCCTACGAGCAGTACTTC. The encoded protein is CASSQGGGGTSGSYEQYF.

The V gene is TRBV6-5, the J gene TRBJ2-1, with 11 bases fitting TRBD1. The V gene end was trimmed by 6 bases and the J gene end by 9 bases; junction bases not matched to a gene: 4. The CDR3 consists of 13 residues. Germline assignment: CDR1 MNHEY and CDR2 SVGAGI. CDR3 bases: TGTGCCAGCAGCTGGACAGGGGGCATTGAGCAGTTCTTC. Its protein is CASSWTGGIEQFF.

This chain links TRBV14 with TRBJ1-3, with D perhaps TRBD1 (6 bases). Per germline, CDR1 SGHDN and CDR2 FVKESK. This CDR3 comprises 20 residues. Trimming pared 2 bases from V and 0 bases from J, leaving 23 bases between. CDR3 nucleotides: TGTGCCAGCAGCCAACCCCCGCCGTGGGACACAAAGAGCTCTGGAAACACCATATATTTT. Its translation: CASSQPPPWDTKSSGNTIYF.

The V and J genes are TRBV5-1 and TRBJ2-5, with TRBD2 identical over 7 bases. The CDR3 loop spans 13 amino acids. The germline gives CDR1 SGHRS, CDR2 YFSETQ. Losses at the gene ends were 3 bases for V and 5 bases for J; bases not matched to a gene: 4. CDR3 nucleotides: TGCGCCAGCAGCTCAAGCGGGAAGGAGACCCAGTACTTC. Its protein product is CASSSSGKETQYF.

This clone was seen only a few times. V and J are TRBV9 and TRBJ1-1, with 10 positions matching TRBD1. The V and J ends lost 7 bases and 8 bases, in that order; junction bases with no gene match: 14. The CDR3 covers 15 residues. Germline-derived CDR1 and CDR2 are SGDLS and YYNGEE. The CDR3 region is CASGRGPGQGFEAFF. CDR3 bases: TGTGCCAGCGGTCGGGGGCCGGGACAGGGGTTCGAAGCTTTCTTT.

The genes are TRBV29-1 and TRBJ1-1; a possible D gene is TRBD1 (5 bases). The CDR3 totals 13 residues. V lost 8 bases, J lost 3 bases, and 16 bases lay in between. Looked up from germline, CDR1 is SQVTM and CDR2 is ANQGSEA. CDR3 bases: TGCAGCTTCACACGGGGGTTTGACACTGAAGCTTTCTTT. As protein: CSFTRGFDTEAFF.

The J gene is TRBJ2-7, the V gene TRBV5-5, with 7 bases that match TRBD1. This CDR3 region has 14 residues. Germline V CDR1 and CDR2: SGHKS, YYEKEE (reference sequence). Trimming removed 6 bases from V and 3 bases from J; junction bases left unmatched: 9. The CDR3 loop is CASKGAPEDYEQYF. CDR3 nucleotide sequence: TGTGCCAGCAAGGGGGCCCCGGAGGACTACGAGCAGTACTTC.

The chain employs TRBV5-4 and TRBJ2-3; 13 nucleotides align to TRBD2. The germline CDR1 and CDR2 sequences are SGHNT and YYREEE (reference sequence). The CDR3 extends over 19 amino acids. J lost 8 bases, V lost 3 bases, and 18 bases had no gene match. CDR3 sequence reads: CASSSLELAGGPYGGTQYF. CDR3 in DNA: TGTGCCAGCAGCTCCCTGGAACTAGCGGGAGGGCCTTATGGAGGTACGCAGTATTTT.